What follows are 8 T cell receptor beta chains derived from one specimen sequenced in a study of T cells after posttransplantation cyclophosphamide. Only in-frame clones appear in the TCRdb table, and some are missing; sequencing was by immunoSEQ multiplex PCR. This set yields some 10,000 clones and no singletons; the top ten hold approximately 14%. A marrow graft followed busulfan-fludarabine conditioning, with cyclophosphamide on days +3 and +4. The starting material was PBMCs, obtained after allogeneic stem cell transplant with posttransplant cyclophosphamide. The receptors stem from a female patient aged 40 to 55 who received an allogeneic stem cell transplant from a related donor, was CMV-positive, and had no GVHD. Some T cells may have originated in the graft donor.

This clone was observed many times. V usage is TRBV11-2 and J usage is TRBJ1-5; possible D gene TRBD1, 6 bases. Germline V gene sequence: CDR1 SGHAT, CDR2 FQNNGV. Trimming shortened V by 0 bases and J by 9 bases, and 12 bases separated the two germline ends. The CDR3 is made up of 14 amino acids. The CDR3: CASSLEAGVGPQHF. For the CDR3, the DNA is TGTGCCAGCAGCTTAGAGGCAGGGGTCGGGCCCCAGCATTTT.

This clone was seen at least ten times. This chain connects TRBV5-1 to TRBJ2-1, with TRBD2 identical over 10 bases. V lost 0 bases to trimming and J lost 4 bases; unmatched junction nucleotides: 16. Germline V lookup: CDR1 SGHRS, CDR2 YFSETQ. This CDR3 region has 20 residues. The CDR3 spells CASSLEFVGKVSGRYNEQFF. The CDR3 coding sequence is TGCGCCAGCAGCTTGGAATTCGTGGGTAAGGTTAGCGGGAGGTACAATGAGCAGTTCTTC.

This clone was seen ten or more times. The junction shows a germline mismatch at one end, possibly a read error. The CDR3 sequence: CASSVERQETQYF. The CDR3 nucleotides read TGTGCCAGTAGTGTAGAGCGGCAAGAGACCCAGTACTTC. The chain combines TRBV19 with TRBJ2-5; a weak D match, TRBD2 (5 bases). The CDR3 extends over 13 amino acids. Per the germline V gene, CDR1 is LNHDA and CDR2 is SQIVND (reference sequence). Variable domain in full (rest from reference TRBV19 and TRBJ2-5): DGGITQSPKYLFRKEGQNVTLSCEQNLNHDAMYWYRQDPGQGLRLIYYSQIVNDFQKGDIAEGYSVSREKKESFPLTVTSAQKNPTAFYLCASSVERQETQYFGPGTRLLVL.

This clone was counted many times. The chain uses TRBV15 and TRBJ1-1; perhaps TRBD1 as D (5 bases). CDR3 length equals 11 residues. V lost 0 bases to trimming and J lost 10 bases, with 6 bases between them. Germline lookup yields CDR1 LNHNV and CDR2 YYDKDF (reference sequence). As DNA, the CDR3 is TGTGCCACCAGCAGAGATGGGGCAGCTTTCTTT. As protein: CATSRDGAAFF. Together with reference TRBV15 and TRBJ1-1, the CDR3 gives the full variable domain: DAMVIQNPRYQVTQFGKPVTLSCSQTLNHNVMYWYQQKSSQAPKLLFHYYDKDFNNEADTPDNFQSRRPNTSFCFLDIRSPGLGDTAMYLCATSRDGAAFFGQGTRLTVV.

Within the sample, this clone is medium-sized. The chain combines TRBV4-1 with TRBJ1-2; the D is unclear. Germline loops: CDR1 MGHRA, CDR2 YSYEKL. This CDR3 region has 15 residues. Trimming removed 0 bases from V and 8 bases from J, with 16 bases in between. The CDR3 bases are TGCGCCAGCAGCCAAGATAGAGAACTCCCCGGGGGCTACACCTTC. It is translated as CASSQDRELPGGYTF.

There are many counts of this clone. The chain recombines TRBV6-1 with TRBJ1-2; perhaps TRBD1 as D (6 bases). The CDR3 is 12 amino acids. Germline assignment: CDR1 MNHNS and CDR2 SASEGT. The V end was cut by 5 bases, the J end by 7 bases, with 11 bases between. The CDR3 DNA is TGTGCCAGCAGTACAGGGATTCTTGGCTACACCTTC. Amino acids: CASSTGILGYTF.

This clone occurred many times. The chain couples TRBV6-6 to TRBJ2-7, with a tentative D call TRBD1 (8 bases). Looked up from germline, CDR1 is MNHNY and CDR2 is SVGAGI (reference sequence). This CDR3 comprises 14 residues. The V end lost 7 bases, the J end lost 2 bases, and 15 bases lay between the germline ends. CDR3 loop: CASNGRTGTYEQYF. The CDR3 bases are TGTGCCAGCAACGGGAGGACAGGGACCTACGAGCAGTACTTC.

This clone was observed at least ten times. The chain has TRBV11-2 and TRBJ1-5; 7 nucleotides agree with TRBD1. Per the germline V gene, CDR1 is SGHAT and CDR2 is FQNNGV. The CDR3 is 15 residues long. V was clipped by 4 bases and J by 1 base; unmatched bases: 4. The CDR3 DNA is TGTGCCAGCAGCTCGACAGGGATCAGCAATCAGCCCCAGCATTTT. It translates to CASSSTGISNQPQHF. The full variable domain, rest sourced from reference TRBV11-2 and TRBJ1-5, is EAGVAQSPRYKIIEKRQSVAFWCNPISGHATLYWYQQILGQGPKLLIQFQNNGVVDDSQLPKDRFSAERLKGVDSTLKIQPAKLEDSAVYLCASSSTGISNQPQHFGDGTRLSIL.